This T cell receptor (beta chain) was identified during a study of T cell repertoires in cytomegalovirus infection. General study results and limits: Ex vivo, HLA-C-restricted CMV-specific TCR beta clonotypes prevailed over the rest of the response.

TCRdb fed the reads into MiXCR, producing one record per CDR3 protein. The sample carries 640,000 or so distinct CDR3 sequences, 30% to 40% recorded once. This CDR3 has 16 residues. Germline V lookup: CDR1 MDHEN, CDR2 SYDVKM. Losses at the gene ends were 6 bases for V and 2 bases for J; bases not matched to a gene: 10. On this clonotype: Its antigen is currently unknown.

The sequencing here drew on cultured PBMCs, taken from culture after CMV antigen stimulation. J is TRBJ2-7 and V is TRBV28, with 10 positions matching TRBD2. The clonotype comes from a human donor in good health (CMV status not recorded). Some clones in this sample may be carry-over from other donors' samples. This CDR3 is CASSPLLAGDAYEQYF. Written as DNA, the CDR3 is TGTGCCAGCAGCCCCCTCCTAGCGGGGGACGCCTACGAGCAGTACTTC.